This T cell receptor beta chain was sequenced for a study of vaccination and CD4 T cells after COVID-19. J was trimmed by 2 bases and V by 5 bases; bases with no gene match: 9. Germline values: CDR1 SGHTA, CDR2 FQGNSA. The CDR3 spans 15 residues. Oncomine TCR Beta short-read sequencing was applied to DNA from cultured CD4+ T cells. One entry per CDR3 protein results from TCRdb running MiXCR on the PCR reads. The data show fewer than 20,000 distinct CDR3 sequences, with 70% to 80% seen just once and roughly 15% held by the top ten. Treatment specified: roughly 10-day PBMC culture with coronavirus spike peptide pools or control peptides (ViraFEST assay). This clonotype was detected only once. Its specificity is not known.

The TCR sequence derives from a human donor who had recovered from COVID-19. The chain has TRBV7-2 and TRBJ2-7; 7 positions agree with TRBD1. Sequencing input: CD4+ T cells from blood, cultured in vitro. CDR3 sequence (DNA): TGTGCCAGCAGCCAACACGACAGGGCCACCTACGAGCAGTACTTC. Translation gives CASSQHDRATYEQYF.